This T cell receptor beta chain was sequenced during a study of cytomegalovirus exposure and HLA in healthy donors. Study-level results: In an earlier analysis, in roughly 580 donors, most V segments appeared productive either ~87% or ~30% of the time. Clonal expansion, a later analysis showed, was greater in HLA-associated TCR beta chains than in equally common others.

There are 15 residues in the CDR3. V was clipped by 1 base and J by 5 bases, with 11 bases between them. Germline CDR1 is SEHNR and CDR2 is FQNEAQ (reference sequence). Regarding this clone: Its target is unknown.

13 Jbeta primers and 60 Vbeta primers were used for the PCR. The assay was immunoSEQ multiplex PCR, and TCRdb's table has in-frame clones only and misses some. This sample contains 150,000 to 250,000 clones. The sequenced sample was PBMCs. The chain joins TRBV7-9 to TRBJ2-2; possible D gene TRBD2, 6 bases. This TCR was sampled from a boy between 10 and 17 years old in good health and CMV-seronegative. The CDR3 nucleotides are TGTGCCAGCAGCTTAGTCGCGGGGAGGACCGGGGAGCTGTTTTTT. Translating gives CASSLVAGRTGELFF.